The 26 T cell receptor beta chains reported below all come from one sample, sequenced in a study of T-cell memory formation after mild COVID-19. TCRdb fed the 5' RACE reads into MiXCR, producing one record per CDR3 protein. The repertoire holds about 180,000 distinct CDR3 sequences, with 16% as singletons. Sequences were obtained from PBMCs or a T cell subset sorted from them (not recorded which). Receptor source: an adult woman who had mild COVID-19 (a few samples of this study predate the infection). Cell type and time point are not known.

V usage is TRBV19 and J usage is TRBJ2-2; D gene uncertain. Germline V gene data show CDR1 as LNHDA and CDR2 as SQIVND (reference sequence). This CDR3 contains 10 residues. V was shortened by 10 bases and J by 7 bases, with 7 bases between the two germline ends. The chain's CDR3 is CATLYGELFF. As DNA, the CDR3 is TGTGCCACCCTCTACGGGGAGCTGTTTTTT.

This clonotype was counted between two and nine times. The chain has TRBV7-2 and TRBJ2-3; 10 bases align to TRBD2. The germline gives CDR1 SGHTA, CDR2 FQGNSA. The CDR3 consists of 17 residues. The V and J ends lost 5 bases and 1 base, in that order; junction bases with no gene match: 9. CDR3 nucleotides: TGTGCCAGCAGCCCCGTCAGCGGGGGGGCCCGCACAGATACGCAGTATTTT. Amino acid sequence: CASSPVSGGARTDTQYF.

The V call is TRBV30, the J call TRBJ1-5; D ambiguous. This CDR3 has 14 residues. Germline CDR1 is GTSNPN and CDR2 is SVGIG (reference sequence). Trimming pared 1 base from V and 1 base from J, leaving 8 bases between. This chain's CDR3 is CAWSGGLSNQPQHF. The CDR3 coding sequence is TGTGCCTGGAGTGGGGGTCTAAGCAATCAGCCCCAGCATTTT. Looking up the rest from reference TRBV30 and TRBJ1-5 gives the full variable domain: SQTIHQWPATLVQPVGSPLSLECTVEGTSNPNLYWYRQAAGRGLQLLFYSVGIGQISSEVPQNLSASRPQDRQFILSSKKLLLSDSGFYLCAWSGGLSNQPQHFGDGTRLSIL.

The rearrangement links TRBV5-1 to TRBJ2-1; 8 bases are shared with TRBD1. Germline assignment: CDR1 SGHRS and CDR2 YFSETQ. The CDR3 is 18 residues long. With 0 bases clipped from V and 0 bases from J, the junction kept 8 bases outside the gene matches. CDR3 amino acids: CASSLVTGGRSSYNEQFF. DNA for the CDR3: TGCGCCAGCAGCTTGGTAACAGGGGGGCGGAGCTCCTACAATGAGCAGTTCTTC.

This clonotype was counted a few times. This chain joins TRBV24-1 and TRBJ2-2; D is undetermined. V dropped 9 bases and J dropped 6 bases, with 10 bases sitting between them. The length of the CDR3 is 12 residues. The germline V gene has CDR1 KGHDR and CDR2 SFDVKD. In DNA form, the CDR3 reads TGTGCCACCGGAGCGCAAGCCGGGGAGCTGTTTTTT. It encodes CATGAQAGELFF.

The CDR3 DNA is TGTGCCAGCAGGGGGACTAGCGGAGAGTACAATGAGCAGTTCTTC. Amino acid sequence: CASRGTSGEYNEQFF. The V gene is TRBV12-3 or TRBV12-4, the J gene TRBJ2-1, with 11 bases identical to TRBD2. CDR3 length: 15 amino acids. V was pared by 6 bases and J by 4 bases, with 5 bases of the junction left unmatched.

The chain uses TRBV6-1 and TRBJ1-3; no definite D call. Germline loops: CDR1 MNHNS, CDR2 SASEGT. The CDR3 has 12 residues. V was trimmed by 1 base and J by 4 bases, leaving 2 bases between them. In nucleotides, the CDR3 is TGTGCCAGCAGTGAAGGGGGAAACACCATATATTTT. Encoded protein: CASSEGGNTIYF.

The chain recombines TRBV29-1 with TRBJ2-7; weak D call: TRBD1 (5 bases). Germline CDR1 reads SQVTM; CDR2 reads ANQGSEA. This CDR3 has 15 amino acids. The ends were cut back, 6 bases at V and 0 bases at J, with 18 bases in the middle. The DNA for the CDR3 is TGCAGCGTGGTGGTCCATGGGGCTAGCTCCTACGAGCAGTACTTC. Residues: CSVVVHGASSYEQYF.

This chain joins TRBV12-3 or TRBV12-4 and TRBJ1-1, with TRBD1 identical over 7 bases. J lost 5 bases, V lost 5 bases, and 2 bases had no gene match. The CDR3 runs to 12 residues. In DNA form, the CDR3 reads TGTGCCAGCAGTACACAGGGGACTGAAGCTTTCTTT. Protein: CASSTQGTEAFF.

V usage is TRBV29-1 and J usage is TRBJ1-1, with a possible D match to TRBD1 (5 bases). Germline V lookup: CDR1 SQVTM, CDR2 ANQGSEA. Trimming removed 5 bases at V and 1 base at J, with 14 bases between. This CDR3 region has 14 residues. The CDR3 region is CSVPIGGGNTEAFF. The CDR3 DNA sequence: TGCAGCGTTCCAATCGGTGGGGGGAACACTGAAGCTTTCTTT. Together with reference TRBV29-1 and TRBJ1-1, the CDR3 gives the full variable domain: SAVISQKPSRDICQRGTSLTIQCQVDSQVTMMFWYRQQPGQSLTLIATANQGSEATYESGFVIDKFPISRPNLTFSTLTVSNMSPEDSSIYLCSVPIGGGNTEAFFGQGTRLTVV.

The genes are TRBV14 and TRBJ1-1; the D is unclear. Between the trimmed V and J ends, which lost 3 bases and 1 base, there was a span of 12 bases. CDR3 length: 15 residues. From germline, CDR1 is SGHDN and CDR2 FVKESK. In nucleotides, the CDR3 is TGTGCCAGCAGCCAGAGTAAAGACGGGAACACTGAAGCTTTCTTT. Its translation is CASSQSKDGNTEAFF. Looking up the rest from reference TRBV14 and TRBJ1-1 gives the full variable domain: EAGVTQFPSHSVIEKGQTVTLRCDPISGHDNLYWYRRVMGKEIKFLLHFVKESKQDESGMPNNRFLAERTGGTYSTLKVQPAELEDSGVYFCASSQSKDGNTEAFFGQGTRLTVV.

By share of the sample, this clonotype is medium-sized. CDR3: CASSVWGGAGSYEQYF. The DNA for the CDR3 is TGCGCCAGCAGCGTATGGGGCGGGGCCGGCTCCTACGAGCAGTACTTC. This sequence joins TRBV4-3 and TRBJ2-7; D perhaps matches TRBD2 (6 bases). Trimming shortened V by 5 bases and J by 0 bases, and 17 bases separated the two germline ends. Per the germline V gene, CDR1 is LGHNA and CDR2 is YSLEER. CDR3 length equals 16 residues.

This clonotype came up a few times. V is TRBV9 and J is TRBJ2-7; D might be TRBD2 (6 bases). CDR3 size: 16 residues. Trimming stripped 0 bases from V and 0 bases from J, with 13 bases between. Germline values: CDR1 SGDLS, CDR2 YYNGEE. In DNA, the CDR3 is TGTGCCAGCAGCGTAGGTGAGGGAGGCTTCTCCTACGAGCAGTACTTC. It encodes CASSVGEGGFSYEQYF.

This clonotype was recorded a few times. J is TRBJ2-6 and V is TRBV6-6; D is possibly TRBD1 (6 bases). There are 18 residues in the CDR3. Per germline, CDR1 MNHNY and CDR2 SVGAGI (reference sequence). The ends were cut back, 10 bases at V and 1 base at J, with 23 bases in the middle. Here the CDR3 DNA reads TGTGCCACCCGACCCGTTGGGCAGGGGAAGTCTGGGGCCAACGTCCTGACTTTC. This translates into CATRPVGQGKSGANVLTF.

This sequence joins TRBV7-3 and TRBJ2-7; TRBD1 matches 7 bases. Germline CDR1 SGHTA, CDR2 FQGTGA. Trimming took 3 bases from V and 3 from J; bases not matched to a gene: 2. The CDR3 has 13 amino acids. The CDR3 coding sequence is TGTGCCAGCAGCTTGAGGGACAGCTACGAGCAGTACTTC. This translates into CASSLRDSYEQYF.

This clonotype was counted a few times. The chain is built from TRBV6-6 and TRBJ2-1; D uncertain. Germline loops: CDR1 MNHNY, CDR2 SVGAGI (reference sequence). The CDR3 has 14 amino acids. The V and J ends lost 2 bases and 5 bases respectively, with 10 bases between them. This CDR3 is CASSYHSTHNEQFF. The CDR3 DNA reads TGTGCCAGCAGTTACCATTCTACCCACAATGAGCAGTTCTTC.

This clonotype was picked up a small number of times. The chain combines TRBV12-3 or TRBV12-4 with TRBJ2-3; D is ambiguous. V was shortened by 3 bases and J by 8 bases, with 12 bases between the two germline ends. The CDR3 extends over 13 amino acids. The CDR3 region has the DNA TGTGCCAGCAGTTTTGAGCCCCTTGCTACGCAGTATTTT. Encoded protein: CASSFEPLATQYF.

J is TRBJ2-7 and V is TRBV3-1, with 10 bases identical to TRBD2. The ends lost 4 bases at V and 7 bases at J; junction bases unmatched: 10. Germline CDR1 is LGHDT and CDR2 is YNNKEL (reference sequence). The length of the CDR3 is 15 residues. CDR3 loop: CASSPGTSVSGEQYF. In DNA, the CDR3 is TGTGCCAGCAGCCCAGGGACTAGCGTGTCGGGGGAGCAGTACTTC.

This clonotype was observed a handful of times. This chain joins TRBV7-7 and TRBJ2-5; 7 bases line up with TRBD2. There are 15 residues in the CDR3. V shed 5 bases, J shed 2 bases, and the junction held 8 bases outside the gene matches. Germline CDR1 and CDR2: SSHAT and FNYEAQ (reference sequence). CDR3 sequence: CASSPLAGVQETQYF. The CDR3 DNA is TGTGCCAGCAGCCCCTTGGCGGGGGTTCAAGAGACCCAGTACTTC.

The rearrangement uses TRBV2 and TRBJ1-2, with D hard to call. The germline V gene encodes CDR1 SNHLY and CDR2 FYNNEI. The CDR3 runs to 12 residues. Trimming removed 11 bases from V and 7 bases from J, with 17 bases in between. In DNA form, the CDR3 reads TGTGCCGGTTGGAGGGCTGGAGTTGGCTACACCTTC. Encoded protein: CAGWRAGVGYTF.

CDR3 loop: CASSTTGEAYNEQFF. The CDR3 coding sequence is TGCGCCAGCAGTACCACAGGGGAGGCCTACAATGAGCAGTTCTTC. The V gene is TRBV5-1, the J gene TRBJ2-1; tentatively, D is TRBD1 (7 bases). Trimming took 5 bases from V and 2 from J, leaving 14 bases between them. Germline lookup yields CDR1 SGHRS and CDR2 YFSETQ. The CDR3 is 15 residues long.

This clonotype turned up a few times. The chain carries TRBV7-3 and TRBJ2-1, with D tentatively TRBD2 (5 bases). V was cut by 5 bases and J by 0 bases, with 11 bases left in between. The CDR3 has 15 amino acids. Germline V gene data show CDR1 as SGHTA and CDR2 as FQGTGA. CDR3 DNA sequence: TGTGCCAGCAGCCCGGACTCGAGCTCCTACAATGAGCAGTTCTTC. Residues: CASSPDSSSYNEQFF.

The chain is built from TRBV2 and TRBJ1-1, with D possibly being TRBD1 (5 bases). The length of the CDR3 is 13 residues. Between the trimmed V and J ends, which lost 6 bases and 0 bases, there was a span of 8 bases. Germline V gene data show CDR1 as SNHLY and CDR2 as FYNNEI. CDR3 in DNA: TGTGCCAGCAGGACAGAATTGAACACTGAAGCTTTCTTT. The encoded protein is CASRTELNTEAFF.

The rearrangement links TRBV2 to TRBJ2-3; 7 bases align to TRBD2. Unmatched junction bases numbered 5, after V lost 5 bases and J lost 0 bases. The V gene's germline CDR1 is SNHLY and CDR2 FYNNEI. The CDR3 consists of 15 residues. CDR3 in amino acids: CASSRDYSSTDTQYF. The CDR3 DNA follows: TGTGCCAGCAGTCGGGACTACTCAAGCACAGATACGCAGTATTTT.

This clonotype was detected a few times. This chain connects TRBV20-1 to TRBJ1-6; 10 nucleotides agree with TRBD1. J gave up 5 bases and V 3 bases, and 7 bases lay outside the gene matches. This CDR3 comprises 16 residues. Germline CDR1 DFQATT, CDR2 SNEGSKA (reference sequence). The DNA for the CDR3 is TGCAGTGCTAGCCGGGACAGGGGCGGGGATAATTCACCCCTCCACTTT. This codes for CSASRDRGGDNSPLHF.

The genes are TRBV21-1 and TRBJ2-1; the table's D call TRBD2 went unverified against the DNA. TRBV21-1 is a recognized pseudogene. CDR3 size: 13 residues. CDR3 region: CASTNKASRGPFF. In DNA form, the CDR3 reads TGTGCCAGCACTAACAAAGCTAGTCGAGGACCGTTCTTC.